A selection of T cell receptor beta chains follows, all from one sample in a study of blood T cell repertoires in COVID-19. Sequencing was performed with immunoSEQ multiplex PCR; in TCRdb, only in-frame clones are kept and a portion is missing. Among 360,000 or so clones listed, around 83% were seen once. Input material: PBMCs or T cells enriched from blood (not recorded which). Every receptor here comes from a woman aged 45 to 65 who had recovered from COVID-19. Each CDR3 is given with its conserved first and last residue. D genes are given only for firm matches. Clone size, where shown, is once, few, many, or a class for clones that have expanded.

J,D,V,size,DNA,CDR3
TRBJ2-5,TRBD2,TRBV9,.,TGTGCCAGCAGCCTAAGGACTAGCGGGGGGCAAGAGACCCAGTACTTC,CASSLRTSGGQETQYF
TRBJ2-5,TRBD2,TRBV4-1,.,TGCGCCAGCAGCCAAACCGGGACTAGCATGGAGACCCAGTACTTC,CASSQTGTSMETQYF
TRBJ2-1,TRBD1,TRBV6-1,.,TGTGCCAGCACCCCCGGGACAGGGAGTGGTGAGCAGTTCTTC,CASTPGTGSGEQFF
TRBJ1-2,.,TRBV24-1,.,TGTGCCACCAGTGATTCGGACTATGGCTACACCTTC,CATSDSDYGYTF
TRBJ1-2,.,TRBV7-2,.,TGTGCCAGCAGCCCCCTGGGGCAAAACTATGGCTACACCTTC,CASSPLGQNYGYTF
TRBJ2-5,.,TRBV2,.,TGTGCCAGCATACGGCAGGGTATGGACGAGACCCAGTACTTC,CASIRQGMDETQYF
TRBJ2-2,.,TRBV11-3,.,TGTGCCAGCAGCCCCGGCTTGGGGCGGGGAGACACCGGGGAGCTGTTTTTT,CASSPGLGRGDTGELFF
TRBJ2-7,.,TRBV7-2,.,TGTGCCAGCAGCTATCAGGGCCAATACGAGCAGTACTTC,CASSYQGQYEQYF
TRBJ2-2,TRBD2,TRBV4-2,.,TGTGCCAGCAGCCAAGGGACTAGCGGGGGCGACACCGGGGAGCTGTTTTTT,CASSQGTSGGDTGELFF
TRBJ2-3,TRBD2,TRBV5-1,.,TGCGCCAGCAACGAACTAGCGGGGGACACAGATACGCAGTATTTT,CASNELAGDTDTQYF
TRBJ1-3,.,TRBV4-2,.,TGTGCCAGCAGCCAAGGAACAGGAGTCGCTGGAAACACCATATATTTT,CASSQGTGVAGNTIYF
TRBJ2-2,.,TRBV6-2/TRBV6-3,.,TGTGCCAGCAGTTTATCGCTAAGGACAGCGAACACCGGGGAGCTGTTTTTT,CASSLSLRTANTGELFF
TRBJ1-2,TRBD1,TRBV28,.,TGTGCCACATTCCCGGGGGACAGGGCCTATGGCTACACCTTC,CATFPGDRAYGYTF
TRBJ1-4,.,TRBV18,.,TGTGCCGCTCGGGGAGCTAATGAAAAACTGTTTTTT,CAARGANEKLFF
TRBJ2-4,TRBD1,TRBV30,.,TGTGCCTGGAGCCCCGGGACAGCCAACATTCAGTACTTC,CAWSPGTANIQYF
TRBJ2-3,.,TRBV3-1/TRBV3-2,.,TGTGCCAGCAGCCAAGAGTTACTAGCCTCTAGCACAGATACGCAGTATTTT,CASSQELLASSTDTQYF
TRBJ1-2,.,TRBV19,few,TGTGCCAGTAGTATGGATACCGGGAGCCGTGGCTACACCTTC,CASSMDTGSRGYTF
TRBJ2-2,TRBD1,TRBV2,.,TGTGCCAGCACGGGGACAGGGACCGGGGAGCTGTTTTTT,CASTGTGTGELFF
TRBJ2-3,.,TRBV9,.,TGTGCCAGCAGCGTAGATCCCGGGGGTACAGATACGCAGTATTTT,CASSVDPGGTDTQYF
TRBJ1-5,TRBD1,TRBV7-6,.,TGTGCCAGCAGCACCGGACAGGGAAGCAATCAGCCCCAGCATTTT,CASSTGQGSNQPQHF
TRBJ2-1,.,TRBV20-1,.,TGCAGGGCCACCTCAGGCCATGAGCAGTTCTTC,CRATSGHEQFF
TRBJ2-5,TRBD2,TRBV6-4,.,TGTGCCAGCCTTATTGCGGGGGGGTCTCAAGAGACCCAGTACTTC,CASLIAGGSQETQYF
TRBJ1-6,TRBD1,TRBV3-1/TRBV3-2,.,TGTGCCAGCAGACTCGGACAGGGTAATTCACCCCTCCACTTT,CASRLGQGNSPLHF
TRBJ2-7,.,TRBV7-2,once,TGTGCCAGCAGCTCCGCATGGGCCTCCTACGAGCAGTACTTC,CASSSAWASYEQYF
TRBJ2-5,.,TRBV3-1/TRBV3-2,.,TGTGCCAGCAGCCAAGAGGTGCGGCGGTGGCAAGAGACCCAGTACTTC,CASSQEVRRWQETQYF
TRBJ1-2,TRBD1,TRBV29-1,.,TGCAGCGTTGAGGGACAGCCGACCCTTAACTATGGCTACACCTTC,CSVEGQPTLNYGYTF
TRBJ1-2,.,TRBV4-1,.,TGCGCCAGCAGCCACCCCTGGGGCGGCAACTATGGCTACACCTTC,CASSHPWGGNYGYTF
TRBJ1-2,.,TRBV6-4,.,TGTGCCAGCAGGGGGCCCTATGGCTACACCTTC,CASRGPYGYTF
TRBJ1-1,.,TRBV13,.,TGTGCCAGCAGTATCAGTTGGAACACTGAAGCTTTCTTT,CASSISWNTEAFF
TRBJ2-7,TRBD2,TRBV18,once,TGTGCCAGCTCACCACCGACGGGGGGCTACGAGCAGTACTTC,CASSPPTGGYEQYF
TRBJ1-6,TRBD1,TRBV27,.,TGTGCCAGCAGCCCACCCCCGGGACAGGGAAGGTATAATTCACCCCTCCACTTT,CASSPPPGQGRYNSPLHF
TRBJ1-1,TRBD1,TRBV28,few,TGTGCCAGCAGTTTACTACAGGGGTCAGGATTGGCTTTCTTT,CASSLLQGSGLAFF
TRBJ1-3,.,TRBV6-5,.,TGTGCCAGCCAGCAGGACAGATACTCTGGAAACACCATATATTTT,CASQQDRYSGNTIYF
TRBJ1-1,.,TRBV19,.,TGTGCCAGTAGTATAGCCACTTTGGGGGGATGGACTGAAGCTTTCTTT,CASSIATLGGWTEAFF
TRBJ1-6,.,TRBV6-2/TRBV6-3,once,TGTGCCAGCAGCGATATCTCAGGTTATAATTCACCCCTCCACTTT,CASSDISGYNSPLHF
TRBJ2-2,TRBD1,TRBV18,.,TGTGCCAGCTCACCCGGGACAGGACCAAACACCGGGGAGCTGTTTTTT,CASSPGTGPNTGELFF
TRBJ2-7,.,TRBV27,.,TGTGCCAGCAGTTTCGGACAGGGACTACTACTCGAGCAGTACTTC,CASSFGQGLLLEQYF
TRBJ1-5,.,TRBV10-3,.,TGTGCCATCAGTGACCCTCTTAGCAATCAGCCCCAGCATTTT,CAISDPLSNQPQHF
TRBJ1-3,TRBD1,TRBV11-2,.,TGTGCCAGCAGCGACGACAGGGGGAACACCATATATTTT,CASSDDRGNTIYF
TRBJ1-5,.,TRBV25-1,.,TGTGCCAGCAGTGAATGGGCGAATCAGCCCCAGCATTTT,CASSEWANQPQHF
TRBJ1-4,.,TRBV27,.,TGTGCCAGCAGTTTATATTTAGGGAGCGAAAAACTGTTTTTT,CASSLYLGSEKLFF
TRBJ1-2,.,TRBV2,.,TGTGCCAGCAGTGATACTGCGGGGGTGCTCTATGGCTACACCTTC,CASSDTAGVLYGYTF
TRBJ1-4,TRBD1,TRBV27,few,TGTGCCAGCAGTGCGCGGGACAGGGGGTACACTAATGAAAAACTGTTTTTT,CASSARDRGYTNEKLFF
TRBJ2-3,.,TRBV7-2,.,TGTGCCAGCAGCCGCGGGGCAGCAAATACGCAGTATTTT,CASSRGAANTQYF
TRBJ1-2,.,TRBV7-8,.,TGTGCCAGCAGCACCCACCCGGGAGAGCGCTATGGCTACACCTTC,CASSTHPGERYGYTF
TRBJ1-2,.,TRBV28,few,TGTGCCAGCAGGGGCGGGCTCCGATTTGGCTATGGCTACACCTTC,CASRGGLRFGYGYTF
TRBJ1-2,.,TRBV7-9,few,TGTGCCAGCAGCGCGACACAGGGTATCGATGGCTACACCTTC,CASSATQGIDGYTF
TRBJ1-1,TRBD1,TRBV2,.,TGTGCCAGCAGTGAACCAGGGGGATTGGGCACTGAAGCTTTCTTT,CASSEPGGLGTEAFF
TRBJ2-1,TRBD2,TRBV11-3,.,TGTGCCAGCAGCCTCTTAGCGGGGGGGCACTTCAATGAGCAGTTCTTC,CASSLLAGGHFNEQFF
TRBJ2-2,.,TRBV9,.,TGTGCCAGCAGCGTGGACAGCACGAACACCGGGGAGCTGTTTTTT,CASSVDSTNTGELFF